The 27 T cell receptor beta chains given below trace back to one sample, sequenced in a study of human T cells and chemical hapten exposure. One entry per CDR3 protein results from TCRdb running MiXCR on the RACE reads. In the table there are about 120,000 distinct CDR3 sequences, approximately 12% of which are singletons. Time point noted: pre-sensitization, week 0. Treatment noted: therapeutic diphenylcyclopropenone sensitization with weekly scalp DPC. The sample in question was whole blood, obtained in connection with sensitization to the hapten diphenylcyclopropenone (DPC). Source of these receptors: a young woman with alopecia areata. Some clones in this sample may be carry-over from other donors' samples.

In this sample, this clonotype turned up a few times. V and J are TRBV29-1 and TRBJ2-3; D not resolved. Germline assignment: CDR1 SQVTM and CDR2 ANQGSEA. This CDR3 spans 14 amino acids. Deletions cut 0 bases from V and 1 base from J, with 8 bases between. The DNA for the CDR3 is TGCAGCGTTGAAGAGGGTCGTCGCACAGATACGCAGTATTTT. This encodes CSVEEGRRTDTQYF.

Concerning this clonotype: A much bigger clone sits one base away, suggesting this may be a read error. DNA for the CDR3: TGTGGCAGCAGCTTAGGCCCGGGGGACCCATACAATGAGCAGTTCTTC. Protein: CGSSLGPGDPYNEQFF. V is TRBV7-9 and J is TRBJ2-1, with D possibly being TRBD2 (6 bases). The CDR3 runs to 16 residues. Germline CDR1 and CDR2: SEHNR and FQNEAQ (reference sequence).

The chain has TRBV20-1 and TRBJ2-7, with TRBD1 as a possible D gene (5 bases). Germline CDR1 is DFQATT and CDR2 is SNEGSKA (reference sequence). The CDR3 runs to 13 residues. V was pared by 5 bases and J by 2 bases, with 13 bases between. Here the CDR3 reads CSAFDSETYEQYF. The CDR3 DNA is TGCAGTGCTTTTGACAGCGAAACCTACGAGCAGTACTTC.

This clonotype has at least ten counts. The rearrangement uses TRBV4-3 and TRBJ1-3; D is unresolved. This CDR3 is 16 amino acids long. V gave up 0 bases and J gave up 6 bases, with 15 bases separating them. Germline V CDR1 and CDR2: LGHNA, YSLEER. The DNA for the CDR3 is TGCGCCAGCAGCCAAGATCCACAGCAGTGGCAAAACACCATATATTTT. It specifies CASSQDPQQWQNTIYF.

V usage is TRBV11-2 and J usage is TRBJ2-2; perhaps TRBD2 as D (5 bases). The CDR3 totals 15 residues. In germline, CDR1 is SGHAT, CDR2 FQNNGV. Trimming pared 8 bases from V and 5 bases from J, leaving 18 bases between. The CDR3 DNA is TGTGCCAGCGTCCGGGGTCTAGGATGGACCGGGGAGCTGTTTTTT. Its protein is CASVRGLGWTGELFF.

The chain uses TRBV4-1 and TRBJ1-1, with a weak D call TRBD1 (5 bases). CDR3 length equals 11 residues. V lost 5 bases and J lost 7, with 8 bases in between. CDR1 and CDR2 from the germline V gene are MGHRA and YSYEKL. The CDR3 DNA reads TGCGCCAGCAGCTCCACAGGTGAAGCTTTCTTT. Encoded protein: CASSSTGEAFF.

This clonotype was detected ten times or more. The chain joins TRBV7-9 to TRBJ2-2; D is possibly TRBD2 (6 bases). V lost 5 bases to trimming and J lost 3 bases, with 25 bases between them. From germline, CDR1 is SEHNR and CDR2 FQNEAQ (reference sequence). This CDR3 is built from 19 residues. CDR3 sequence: CASSPTPGLTQRDTGELFF. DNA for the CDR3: TGTGCCAGCAGCCCCACCCCGGGACTCACACAGAGGGACACCGGGGAGCTGTTTTTT.

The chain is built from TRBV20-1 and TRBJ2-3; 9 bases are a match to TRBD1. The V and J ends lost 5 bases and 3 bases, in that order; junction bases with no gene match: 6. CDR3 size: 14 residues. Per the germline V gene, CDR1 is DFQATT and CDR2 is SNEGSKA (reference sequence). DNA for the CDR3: TGCAGTGCTTCCCGGACAGGGGAAACAGATACGCAGTATTTT. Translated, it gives CSASRTGETDTQYF.

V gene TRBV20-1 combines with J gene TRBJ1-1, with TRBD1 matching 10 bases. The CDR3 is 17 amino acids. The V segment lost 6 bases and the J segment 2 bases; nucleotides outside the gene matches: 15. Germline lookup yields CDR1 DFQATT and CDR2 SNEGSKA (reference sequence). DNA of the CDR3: TGCAGTGCCCAGGGACAGGGGTTTAGTGGGGGAAACACTGAAGCTTTCTTT. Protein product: CSAQGQGFSGGNTEAFF.

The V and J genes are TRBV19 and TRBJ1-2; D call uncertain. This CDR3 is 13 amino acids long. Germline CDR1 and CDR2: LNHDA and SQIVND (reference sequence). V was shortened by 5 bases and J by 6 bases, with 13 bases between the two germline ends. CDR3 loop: CASSPIARDGYTF. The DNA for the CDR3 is TGTGCCAGTAGTCCCATAGCCCGGGATGGCTACACCTTC. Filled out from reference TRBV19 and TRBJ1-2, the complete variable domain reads DGGITQSPKYLFRKEGQNVTLSCEQNLNHDAMYWYRQDPGQGLRLIYYSQIVNDFQKGDIAEGYSVSREKKESFPLTVTSAQKNPTAFYLCASSPIARDGYTFGSGTRLTVV.

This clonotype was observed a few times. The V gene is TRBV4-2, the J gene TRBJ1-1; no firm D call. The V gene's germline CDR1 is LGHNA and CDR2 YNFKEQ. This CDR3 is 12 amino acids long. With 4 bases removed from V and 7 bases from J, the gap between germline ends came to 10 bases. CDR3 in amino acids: CASSLPGVEAFF. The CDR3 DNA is TGTGCCAGCAGCCTCCCTGGGGTTGAAGCTTTCTTT.

CDR3 DNA: TGCAGCGTTGACGGACAGGGAGGCTACACCTTC. As protein: CSVDGQGGYTF. The chain has TRBV29-1 and TRBJ1-2; 8 positions match TRBD1. Germline V lookup: CDR1 SQVTM, CDR2 ANQGSEA. V lost 3 bases to trimming and J lost 8 bases; unmatched junction nucleotides: 2. This CDR3 has 11 residues.

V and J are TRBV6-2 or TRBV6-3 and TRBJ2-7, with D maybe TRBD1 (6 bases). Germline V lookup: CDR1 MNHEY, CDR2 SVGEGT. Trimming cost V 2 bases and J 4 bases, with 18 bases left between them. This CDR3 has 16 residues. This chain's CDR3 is CASSYPPAGARYEQYF. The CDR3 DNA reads TGTGCCAGCAGTTACCCGCCGGCAGGGGCAAGATACGAGCAGTACTTC.

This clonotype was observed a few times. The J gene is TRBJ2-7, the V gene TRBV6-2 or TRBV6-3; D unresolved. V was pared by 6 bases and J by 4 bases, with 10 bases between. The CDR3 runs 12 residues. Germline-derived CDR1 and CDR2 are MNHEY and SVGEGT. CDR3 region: CASSPTQYEQYF. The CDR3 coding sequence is TGTGCCAGCAGCCCCACCCAATACGAGCAGTACTTC.

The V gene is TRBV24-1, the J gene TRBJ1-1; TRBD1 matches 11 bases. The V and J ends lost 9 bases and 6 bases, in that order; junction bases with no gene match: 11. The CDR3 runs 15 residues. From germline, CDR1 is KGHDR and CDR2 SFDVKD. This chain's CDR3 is CATQDRGRSDAEAFF. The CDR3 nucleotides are TGTGCCACCCAGGACAGGGGGCGGTCAGACGCTGAAGCTTTCTTT.

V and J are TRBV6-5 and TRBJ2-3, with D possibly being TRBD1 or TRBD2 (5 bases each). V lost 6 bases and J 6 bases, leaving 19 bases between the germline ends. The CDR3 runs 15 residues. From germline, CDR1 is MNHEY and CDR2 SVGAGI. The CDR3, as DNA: TGTGCCAGCAGCCTCCGGGACCCGAACGCGGATACGCAGTATTTT. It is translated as CASSLRDPNADTQYF.

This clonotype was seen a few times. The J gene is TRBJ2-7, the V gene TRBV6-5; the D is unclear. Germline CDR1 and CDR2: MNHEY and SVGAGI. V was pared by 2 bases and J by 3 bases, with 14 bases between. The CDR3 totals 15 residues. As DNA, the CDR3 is TGTGCCAGCAGTTACACTGACGGCCATTTCTACGAGCAGTACTTC. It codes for CASSYTDGHFYEQYF.

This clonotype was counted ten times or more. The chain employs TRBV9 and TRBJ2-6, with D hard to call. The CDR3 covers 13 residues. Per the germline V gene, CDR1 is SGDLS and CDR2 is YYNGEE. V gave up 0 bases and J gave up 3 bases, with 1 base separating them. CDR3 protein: CASSVDGANVLTF. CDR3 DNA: TGTGCCAGCAGCGTAGATGGGGCCAACGTCCTGACTTTC.

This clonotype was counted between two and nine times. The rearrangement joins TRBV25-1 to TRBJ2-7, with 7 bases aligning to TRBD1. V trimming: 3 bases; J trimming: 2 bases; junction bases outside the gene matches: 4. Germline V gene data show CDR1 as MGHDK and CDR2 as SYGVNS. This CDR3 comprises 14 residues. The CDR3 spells CASSERDSTYEQYF. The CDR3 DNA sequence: TGTGCCAGCAGTGAGAGGGACAGCACCTACGAGCAGTACTTC.

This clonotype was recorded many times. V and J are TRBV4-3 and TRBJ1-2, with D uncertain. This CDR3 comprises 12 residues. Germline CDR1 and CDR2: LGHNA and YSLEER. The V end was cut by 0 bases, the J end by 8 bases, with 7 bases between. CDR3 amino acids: CASSQDPWGYTF. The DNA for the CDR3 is TGCGCCAGCAGCCAAGACCCCTGGGGCTACACCTTC.

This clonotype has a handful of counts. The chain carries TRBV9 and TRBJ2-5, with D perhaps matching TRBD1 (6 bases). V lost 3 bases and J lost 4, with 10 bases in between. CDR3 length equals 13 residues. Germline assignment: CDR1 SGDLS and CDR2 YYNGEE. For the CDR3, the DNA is TGTGCCAGCAGCGGGGGGCCAGGAGAGACCCAGTACTTC. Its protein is CASSGGPGETQYF.

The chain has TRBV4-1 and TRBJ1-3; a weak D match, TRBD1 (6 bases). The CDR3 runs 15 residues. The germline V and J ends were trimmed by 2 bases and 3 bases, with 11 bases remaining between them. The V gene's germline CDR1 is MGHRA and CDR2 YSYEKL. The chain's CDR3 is CASSQSRGSGNTIYF. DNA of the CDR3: TGCGCCAGCAGCCAATCCAGGGGAAGTGGAAACACCATATATTTT.

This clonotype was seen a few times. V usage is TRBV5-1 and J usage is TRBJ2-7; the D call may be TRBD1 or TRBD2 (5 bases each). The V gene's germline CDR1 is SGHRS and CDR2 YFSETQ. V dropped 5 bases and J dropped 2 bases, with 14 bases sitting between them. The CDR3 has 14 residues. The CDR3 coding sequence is TGCGCCAGCAGGGCGACCGGGGCCCCCTACGAGCAGTACTTC. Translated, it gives CASRATGAPYEQYF.

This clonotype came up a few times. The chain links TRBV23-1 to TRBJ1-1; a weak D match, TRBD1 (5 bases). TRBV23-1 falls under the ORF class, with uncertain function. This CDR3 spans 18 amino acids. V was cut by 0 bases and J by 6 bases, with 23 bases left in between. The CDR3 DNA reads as TGCGCCAGCAGTCAATCGGGGGGTGCTAGACTTCTTAATGCTGAAGCTTTCTTT. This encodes CASSQSGGARLLNAEAFF.

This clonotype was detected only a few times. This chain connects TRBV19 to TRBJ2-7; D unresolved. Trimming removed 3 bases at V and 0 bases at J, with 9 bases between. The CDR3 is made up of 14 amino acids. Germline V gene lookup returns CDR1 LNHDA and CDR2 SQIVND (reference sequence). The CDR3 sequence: CASSISLGSYEQYF. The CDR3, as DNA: TGTGCCAGTAGTATTTCCCTGGGCTCCTACGAGCAGTACTTC.

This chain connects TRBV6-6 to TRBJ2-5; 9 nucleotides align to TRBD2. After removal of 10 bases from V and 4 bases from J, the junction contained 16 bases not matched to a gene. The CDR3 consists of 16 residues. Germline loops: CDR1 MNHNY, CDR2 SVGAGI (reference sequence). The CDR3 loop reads CATLGIAGGPPETQYF. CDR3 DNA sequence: TGTGCCACCCTTGGGATCGCGGGGGGGCCCCCAGAGACCCAGTACTTC.

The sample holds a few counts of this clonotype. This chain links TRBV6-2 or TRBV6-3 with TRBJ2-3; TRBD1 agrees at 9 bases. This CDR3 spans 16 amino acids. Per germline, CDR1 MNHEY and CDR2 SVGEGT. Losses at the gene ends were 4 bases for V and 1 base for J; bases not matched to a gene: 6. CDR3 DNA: TGTGCCAGCAGTTCCGTGGACAGGGGTGGCACAGATACGCAGTATTTT. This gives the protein CASSSVDRGGTDTQYF.